This T cell receptor beta chain came from a study of early T cells in non-severe SARS-CoV-2 infection. About the research overall: Unsorted whole blood bulk RNA was sequenced, with unpaired chains.

The library protocol tagged individual cDNA molecules with unique molecular identifiers. Each CDR3 protein is one row after TCRdb ran MiXCR on the 5' RACE reads. The sample lists 35,000 or so distinct CDR3 sequences; about 4.7% were seen once. This clonotype has ten or more counts. There are 18 residues in the CDR3. From germline, CDR1 is MGHRA and CDR2 YSYEKL. V was pared by 4 bases and J by 1 base, with 23 bases between. This clonotype originated in an adult who was a healthcare worker with PCR-confirmed SARS-CoV-2 infection or an uninfected control (not recorded which). This chain connects TRBV4-1 to TRBJ2-7; either TRBD1 or TRBD2 may fit D (5 bases each). The sample consisted of whole blood. The CDR3 nucleotides read TGCGCCAGCAGCCTGGGACCCCCGTTAGCCGGGGAATCCTACGAGCAGTACTTC. This translates into CASSLGPPLAGESYEQYF.